The text below deals with one T cell receptor (beta chain). The data were taken from a study of tissue T cells after allogeneic stem cell transplantation. In germline, CDR1 is SGHRS, CDR2 YFSETQ. The CDR3 is 15 residues long. The V gene lost 0 bases and the J gene lost 10 bases, with 16 bases spanning the gap. Sequencing was performed with immunoSEQ multiplex PCR; in TCRdb, only in-frame clones are kept and a portion is missing. The sample shows a few thousand clones, around 59% of them seen only once. The chain has TRBV5-1 and TRBJ1-4; D unresolved. The specimen was tissue from the jejunum, collected at autopsy. This receptor was obtained from a male donor aged 60 or older with lung cancer. CDR3 sequence: CASSLVAGIYGKLFF. CDR3 bases: TGCGCCAGCAGCTTGGTGGCGGGGATTTATGGAAAACTGTTTTTT.